This T cell receptor (beta chain) was observed in a study of vaccination effects on CD4 cells after COVID-19. Study information: As their vaccination, participants received two doses of either BNT162b2 or mRNA-1273.

Trimming removed 6 bases at V and 3 bases at J, with 11 bases between. Germline CDR1 is MNHNY and CDR2 is SVGAGI (reference sequence). The CDR3 sequence is 14 residues long. Produced via immunoSEQ multiplex PCR; TCRdb's table is partial and in-frame only. The sample includes 25,000 to 35,000 clones, approximately 78% of them seen just once. This clone was counted between two and nine times. What it binds is not known. Antigen-specific CD4+ T cells expanded by the ViraFEST assay with viral peptide pools were then sequenced. Researchers isolated CD4+ T cells once about eleven days of culture had elapsed. Confirmation by PCR established that the person had SARS-CoV-2 infection between March and December 2020. PBMC were cultured at approximately 2 million per well with 9.5 to 10 IU/ml IL-2 and roughly 10 ug/ml peptides. On day 3 and again on day 7, half the medium was replaced with IL-2 medium.

The specimen comprised CD4+ T cells from PBMCs cultured with a peptide pool, sampled before COVID-19 vaccination. The receptor was isolated from a human donor who had a prior SARS-CoV-2 infection. The V call is TRBV6-6, the J call TRBJ1-4; TRBD1 is a possible D gene (6 bases). CDR3 region: CASRLGGSNEKLFF. The CDR3 bases are TGTGCCAGCAGGCTAGGGGGGTCTAATGAAAAACTGTTTTTT.